The present entry profiles one T cell receptor beta chain with its context. This table comes from immunoSEQ multiplex PCR, and its TCRdb copy is limited to in-frame clones, with some not included. In the table there are 81,000 or so clones, roughly 96% of which are singletons. This entry comes from a study of technical replicates of blood from a few donors. Germline-derived CDR1 and CDR2 are SGHDT and YYEEEE. The CDR3 totals 13 residues. Deletions cut 4 bases from V and 4 bases from J, with 9 bases between. The chain links TRBV5-6 to TRBJ2-1; no firm D call. The TCR was taken from a human donor in good health. The source material was T cells isolated from PBMCs. In DNA form, the CDR3 reads TGTGCCAGCAGCCCCCCCGAGTACAATGAGCAGTTCTTC. Amino acid sequence: CASSPPEYNEQFF.